What follows is one T cell receptor beta chain and its context. What it binds is unknown. Each donor's blood draw was around 9.2 milliliters of peripheral blood. These data come from a study of blood T cells in healthy people across ages. Overall study: Template switching recovered approximately one barcoded beta molecule for every two T cells. Study results and caveats: Per-million-T-cell TCR beta diversity fell roughly linearly with age. Relative to aged donors, long-lived donors carried more naive CD4+ cells and displayed higher diversity.

The V and J ends lost 1 base and 1 base respectively, with 14 bases between them. Germline V lookup: CDR1 SGDLS, CDR2 YYNGEE. This CDR3 has 17 amino acids. It was with a sample-barcoded 5' primer and a J-beta primer mix that a second PCR of roughly 7 to 11 cycles was run. TCRdb redid the calling of the 5' RACE reads with MiXCR, one entry per CDR3 protein. Of about 680,000 distinct CDR3 sequences detected, around half appear once; the ten largest clones hold 30% to 35%. Sequencing was done on a sample of blood. The clonotype was recovered from a woman aged 55-70 years in good health. The chain couples TRBV9 to TRBJ2-2; D possibly corresponds to TRBD1 (7 bases). The CDR3 is CASSVPRQGGNTGELFF. Written as DNA, the CDR3 is TGTGCCAGCAGCGTACCGAGACAGGGAGGGAACACCGGGGAGCTGTTTTTT.